This T cell receptor beta chain originates from a study of blood T cell repertoires in COVID-19. Study overall: Sources were T cells, B-cell-depleted T cells, or PBMCs; the material itself was cDNA or gDNA.

This CDR3 has 15 residues. In the authors' methods: Counts of nucleated cells, estimated from reference gene primer amplification, were obtained. Sequencing used immunoSEQ multiplex PCR; TCRdb keeps in-frame clones, though not all of them. V, J and clone size were drawn from that table, and D and trimming were deduced from the DNA. In the table there are about 280,000 clones, approximately 83% of which are singletons. The sequence was collected from a woman in her 70s with acute or convalescent COVID-19. What was sequenced was peripheral blood. This sequence joins TRBV21-1 and TRBJ2-7; TRBD2, the table's D call, lacks a check against the DNA. TRBV21-1 is reported as a pseudogene. CDR3 nucleotide sequence: TGTGCCGGATCCTATACGGGGGTCGTTCACTACGAGCAGTACTTC. Translation: CAGSYTGVVHYEQYF.